The 23 T cell receptor beta chains in this list originate from one sample, sequenced in a study of vaccination and CD4 T cells after COVID-19. Cultured CD4+ T-cell DNA underwent Oncomine TCR Beta short-read sequencing. The genomic DNA was obtained from cultured CD4+ T cells by extraction with the QIAamp micro DNA kit. TCRdb used MiXCR to reprocess the PCR reads, holding one entry per CDR3 protein. The data show roughly 6,800 distinct CDR3 sequences, around a third seen once. Sample treatment: roughly 11-day PBMC culture with coronavirus spike peptide pools or control peptides (ViraFEST assay). These CD4+ T cells came from an unexposed donor, sampled before the COVID-19 pandemic (2011-2018). These receptors have no identified antigens. Sequenced material: CD4+ T cells from blood, cultured in vitro. Receptors were obtained from a human donor in good health.

The rearrangement joins TRBV20-1 to TRBJ2-1, with TRBD2 matching over 15 bases. Germline V gene data show CDR1 as DFQATT and CDR2 as SNEGSKA (reference sequence). The CDR3 runs 18 residues. V gave up 6 bases and J gave up 9 bases; unmatched junction bases: 18. This CDR3 reads CSAPAGTSGRTAAGEQFF. In nucleotides, the CDR3 is TGCAGTGCGCCCGCCGGGACTAGCGGGAGGACGGCGGCGGGTGAGCAGTTCTTC.

The rearrangement uses TRBV6-5 and TRBJ1-1; maybe TRBD1 (5 bases). Trimming pared 0 bases from V and 3 bases from J, leaving 8 bases between. Germline V gives CDR1 MNHEY, CDR2 SVGAGI. The CDR3 contains 14 residues. Written as DNA, the CDR3 is TGTGCCAGCAGTTACTCGAGAGGGGACACTGAAGCTTTCTTT. This codes for CASSYSRGDTEAFF.

CDR3 sequence: CASSELKDTLQETQYF. CDR3 DNA sequence: TGTGCCAGCAGTGAGCTCAAGGATACATTACAAGAGACCCAGTACTTC. The V gene is TRBV25-1, the J gene TRBJ2-5; D is uncertain. V was shortened by 3 bases and J by 2 bases, with 16 bases between the two germline ends. From germline, CDR1 is MGHDK and CDR2 SYGVNS. The CDR3 length is 16 residues.

V gene TRBV7-9 combines with J gene TRBJ1-2, with a weak D call TRBD1 (5 bases). Germline CDR1 SEHNR, CDR2 FQNEAQ (reference sequence). With 5 bases removed from V and 10 bases from J, the gap between germline ends came to 26 bases. The CDR3 consists of 16 residues. The CDR3: CASSPLRGTGPLDYTF. CDR3 bases: TGTGCCAGCAGCCCCCTAAGAGGTACAGGTCCCCTGGACTACACCTTC.

This clonotype rates as medium-sized (0.01 to 0.1%). J is TRBJ1-2 and V is TRBV28; D perhaps matches TRBD1 (5 bases). Per the germline V gene, CDR1 is MDHEN and CDR2 is SYDVKM. V lost 5 bases, J lost 4 bases, and 11 bases lay in between. The CDR3 is made up of 13 amino acids. CDR3 DNA: TGTGCCAGCAGTCTAGGTGGGGCCTATGGCTACACCTTC. As protein: CASSLGGAYGYTF.

This clonotype came up a few times. The chain combines TRBV7-2 with TRBJ2-5, with 14 bases lining up with TRBD2. Trimming took 5 bases from V and 1 from J; bases not matched to a gene: 3. The CDR3 extends over 16 amino acids. Germline CDR1 reads SGHTA; CDR2 reads FQGNSA. The CDR3 here is CASSQGLAGGQETQYF. As DNA, the CDR3 is TGTGCCAGCAGCCAAGGACTAGCGGGAGGCCAAGAGACCCAGTACTTC.

This clonotype showed up just a few times. J is TRBJ2-7 and V is TRBV7-6; possible D gene TRBD1, 6 bases. The CDR3 consists of 14 residues. Germline V CDR1 and CDR2: SGHVS, FNYEAQ. Trimming took off 5 bases at V and 0 bases at J, with 11 bases between the two ends. The DNA for the CDR3 is TGTGCCAGCAGCCGGGACACCACCTCCTACGAGCAGTACTTC. Translated: CASSRDTTSYEQYF.

This clonotype is medium-sized (0.01 to 0.1%) within its sample. The V and J genes are TRBV10-3 and TRBJ1-6, with a possible D match to TRBD1 (5 bases). The CDR3 covers 12 residues. Trimming removed 2 bases at V and 9 bases at J, with 5 bases between. The germline gives CDR1 ENHRY, CDR2 SYGVKD. The DNA of the CDR3 is TGTGCCATCAGTGAGGGGGGTTCACCCCTCCACTTT. It is translated as CAISEGGSPLHF.

The chain couples TRBV10-1 to TRBJ2-5; the D call may be TRBD1 or TRBD2 (5 bases each). Germline-derived CDR1 and CDR2 are WNHNN and SYGVQD (reference sequence). The CDR3 spans 13 residues. Trimming stripped 11 bases from V and 3 bases from J, with 16 bases between. Here the CDR3 reads CAGGRGQEETQYF. CDR3 nucleotides: TGCGCCGGGGGACGGGGCCAGGAAGAGACCCAGTACTTC.

V and J are TRBV2 and TRBJ2-1; TRBD1 matches at 7 bases. With V trimmed by 1 base and J by 7 bases, 13 bases remained unmatched. Looked up from germline, CDR1 is SNHLY and CDR2 is FYNNEI. This CDR3 contains 17 residues. The CDR3 DNA reads as TGTGCCAGCAGTGAAGGGCCGGGACAGTGGGCTTGGAATGAGCAGTTCTTC. This gives the protein CASSEGPGQWAWNEQFF.

The chain couples TRBV28 to TRBJ2-5; D is ambiguous. The germline V gene encodes CDR1 MDHEN and CDR2 SYDVKM. Trimming stripped 7 bases from V and 7 bases from J, with 13 bases between. This CDR3 is 12 amino acids long. DNA of the CDR3: TGTGCCAGCACCGGGCCGTCGGGGACCCAGTACTTC. Protein: CASTGPSGTQYF.

V gene TRBV20-1 combines with J gene TRBJ2-1; D remains unclear. Trimming cost V 0 bases and J 7 bases, with 13 bases left between them. The length of the CDR3 is 14 residues. Germline V gene data show CDR1 as DFQATT and CDR2 as SNEGSKA (reference sequence). Written as DNA, the CDR3 is TGCAGTGCTAGAGAAGGGCGGTCTCTTAATGAGCAGTTCTTC. It yields the protein CSAREGRSLNEQFF.

The chain combines TRBV10-3 with TRBJ2-7; the match to TRBD1 covers 10 bases. CDR1 is ENHRY and CDR2 is SYGVKD in the germline V gene. V trimming: 8 bases; J trimming: 4 bases; junction bases outside the gene matches: 5. The CDR3 consists of 13 residues. The CDR3 nucleotides are TGTGCCATCTCCCGGGACAGGGGATACGAGCAGTACTTC. Amino acid sequence: CAISRDRGYEQYF.

The V gene is TRBV27, the J gene TRBJ1-2; TRBD1 matches 7 bases. This CDR3 is 17 amino acids long. V lost 5 bases and J lost 5; bases outside the gene matches: 17. The germline gives CDR1 MNHEY, CDR2 SMNVEV (reference sequence). CDR3 in DNA: TGTGCCAGCAGTCCCGGGGACAGCCTCTTTACGGGGTATGGCTACACCTTC. Its translation is CASSPGDSLFTGYGYTF.

J is TRBJ2-5 and V is TRBV28; TRBD2 aligns across 13 bases. This CDR3 has 17 amino acids. J lost 2 bases, V lost 5 bases, and 8 bases had no gene match. In germline, CDR1 is MDHEN, CDR2 SYDVKM. The chain's CDR3 is CASSGLAGVTSQETQYF. CDR3 in DNA: TGTGCCAGCAGTGGACTAGCGGGAGTTACTTCGCAAGAGACCCAGTACTTC.

This clonotype was seen a handful of times. This chain uses TRBV28 with TRBJ2-7; the match to TRBD1 covers 7 bases. This CDR3 spans 15 amino acids. Germline lookup yields CDR1 MDHEN and CDR2 SYDVKM. The J segment lost 0 bases and the V segment lost 6 bases, leaving 8 bases of the junction unmatched. In DNA, the CDR3 is TGTGCCAGCAGCCCGACGGGACAGAGCTCCTACGAGCAGTACTTC. Translated, it gives CASSPTGQSSYEQYF.

This clonotype is judged medium-sized. The chain couples TRBV7-8 to TRBJ2-7; D is uncertain. Trimming cost V 1 base and J 3 bases, with 4 bases left between them. The germline V gene encodes CDR1 SGHVS and CDR2 FQNEAQ. The CDR3 loop spans 12 amino acids. The CDR3, as DNA: TGTGCCAGCAGCTTAGGCGTCTACGAGCAGTACTTC. Its protein is CASSLGVYEQYF.

The chain joins TRBV20-1 to TRBJ2-7; D tentatively fits TRBD1 or TRBD2 (5 bases each). Germline assignment: CDR1 DFQATT and CDR2 SNEGSKA (reference sequence). The CDR3 covers 17 residues. V gave up 0 bases and J gave up 0 bases, with 18 bases separating them. This CDR3 reads CSARDLSGRVNSYEQYF. For the CDR3, the DNA is TGCAGTGCTAGAGATCTATCGGGGCGGGTTAACTCCTACGAGCAGTACTTC.

As for this clonotype: This may arise from a read error, as a much more abundant clone is one base away. The V call is TRBV28, the J call TRBJ1-6; no clear D gene. Deletions cut 10 bases from V and 5 bases from J, with 12 bases between. The germline V gene has CDR1 MDHEN and CDR2 SYDVKM. CDR3 length equals 13 residues. CDR3 residues: CATKGYHNSPLHF. The DNA of the CDR3 is TGTGCCACCAAGGGTTACCATAATTCACCCCTCCACTTT.

J is TRBJ2-1 and V is TRBV7-2; D tentatively fits TRBD1 or TRBD2 (5 bases each). The CDR3 has 12 residues. Germline V CDR1 and CDR2: SGHTA, FQGNSA. The ends were cut back, 2 bases at V and 16 bases at J, with 15 bases in the middle. CDR3 sequence: CASSLPGPPDFF. As DNA, the CDR3 is TGTGCCAGCAGCTTACCGGGACCCCCGGACTTCTTC.

The sample holds a few counts of this clonotype. The chain employs TRBV6-1 and TRBJ1-1; no firm D call. Trimming shortened V by 1 base and J by 1 base, and 4 bases separated the two germline ends. The CDR3 has 13 amino acids. Germline CDR1 and CDR2: MNHNS and SASEGT. DNA of the CDR3: TGTGCCAGCAGTGAAGTCTGGAACACTGAAGCTTTCTTT. This encodes CASSEVWNTEAFF.

This chain links TRBV6-1 with TRBJ2-7; D might be TRBD2 (5 bases). The CDR3 totals 12 residues. CDR1 and CDR2 (germline): MNHNS, SASEGT. V lost 6 bases to trimming and J lost 5 bases, with 11 bases between them. Here the CDR3 reads CASSAVGNEQYF. In nucleotides, the CDR3 is TGTGCCAGCAGCGCCGTCGGGAACGAGCAGTACTTC.

This clonotype appeared a few times. This chain connects TRBV20-1 to TRBJ2-1, with D maybe TRBD1 (5 bases). The CDR3 contains 13 residues. V was pared by 0 bases and J by 7 bases, with 10 bases between. Germline values: CDR1 DFQATT, CDR2 SNEGSKA (reference sequence). In DNA form, the CDR3 reads TGCAGTGCTAGAGAGGTAGCAGGGAATGAGCAGTTCTTC. Translated, it gives CSAREVAGNEQFF.